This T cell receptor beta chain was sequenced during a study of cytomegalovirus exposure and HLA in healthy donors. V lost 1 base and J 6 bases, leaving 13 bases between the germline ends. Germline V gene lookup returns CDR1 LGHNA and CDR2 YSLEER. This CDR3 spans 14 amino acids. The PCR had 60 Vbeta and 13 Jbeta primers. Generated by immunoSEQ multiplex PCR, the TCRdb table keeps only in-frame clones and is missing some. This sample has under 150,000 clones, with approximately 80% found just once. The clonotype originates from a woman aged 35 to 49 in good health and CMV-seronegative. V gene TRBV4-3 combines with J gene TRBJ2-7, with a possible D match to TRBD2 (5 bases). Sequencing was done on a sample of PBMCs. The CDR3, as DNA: TGCGCCAGCAGCCAAGCAAAGGGAGAAGGCGAGCAGTACTTC. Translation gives CASSQAKGEGEQYF.